The clone carrying this T cell receptor (beta chain) was picked up many times. Its antigen remains unidentified. The sample comes from a study of regulatory T cells in long-lasting Graves disease. Overall study findings and caveats: Sharing of public clonotypes was greater in persistent patients (2,741) than in new patients (roughly 1,000).

According to the study, TCR beta libraries were built with iRepertoire HTBI primers and CDR3-region Arm-PCR. Original processing methods: Gene usage covered some 66 TRBV and more than 13 TRBJ segments. One entry per CDR3 protein, called by TCRdb with MiXCR from the multiplex PCR reads. These V and J calls derive from TCRdb rather than the authors' analysis. Of around 250,000 distinct CDR3 sequences detected, around 21% appear once; the ten largest clones hold about 14%. Trimming took off 2 bases at V and 0 bases at J, with 11 bases between the two ends. There are 15 residues in the CDR3. Time point defined: newly diagnosed GD, antithyroid drugs for less than 3 months. From RNA extracted from PBMCs, the TCR library was made.

V and J are TRBV12-3 or TRBV12-4 and TRBJ2-7; maybe TRBD1 (5 bases). The clonotype was recovered from a female donor with Graves disease. Source: peripheral blood mononuclear cells (PBMCs), taken at new diagnosis, from a patient treated with antithyroid drugs. The DNA of the CDR3 is TGTGCCAGCAGTTTAAGACAGTCCAGCTCCTACGAGCAGTACTTC. As protein: CASSLRQSSSYEQYF.